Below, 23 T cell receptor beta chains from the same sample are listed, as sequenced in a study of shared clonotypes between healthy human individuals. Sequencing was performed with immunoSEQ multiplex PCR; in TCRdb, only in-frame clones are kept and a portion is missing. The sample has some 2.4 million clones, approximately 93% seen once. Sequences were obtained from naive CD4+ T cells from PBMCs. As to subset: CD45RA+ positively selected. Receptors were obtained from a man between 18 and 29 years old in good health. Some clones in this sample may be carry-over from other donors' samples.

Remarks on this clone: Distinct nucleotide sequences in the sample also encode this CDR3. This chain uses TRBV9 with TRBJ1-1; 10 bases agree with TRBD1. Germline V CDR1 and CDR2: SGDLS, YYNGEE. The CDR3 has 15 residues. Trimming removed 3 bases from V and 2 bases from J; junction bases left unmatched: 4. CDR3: CASSAGTGANTEAFF. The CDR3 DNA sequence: TGTGCCAGCAGCGCCGGGACAGGGGCCAACACTGAAGCTTTCTTT.

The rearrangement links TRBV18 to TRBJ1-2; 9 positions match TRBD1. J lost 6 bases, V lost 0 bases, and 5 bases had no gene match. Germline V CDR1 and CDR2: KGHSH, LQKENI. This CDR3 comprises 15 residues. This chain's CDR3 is CASSPPGQGGNGYTF. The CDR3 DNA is TGTGCCAGCTCACCACCGGGACAGGGAGGAAATGGCTACACCTTC. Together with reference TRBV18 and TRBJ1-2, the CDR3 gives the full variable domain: NAGVMQNPRHLVRRRGQEARLRCSPMKGHSHVYWYRQLPEEGLKFMVYLQKENIIDESGMPKERFSAEFPKEGPSILRIQQVVRGDSAAYFCASSPPGQGGNGYTFGSGTRLTVV.

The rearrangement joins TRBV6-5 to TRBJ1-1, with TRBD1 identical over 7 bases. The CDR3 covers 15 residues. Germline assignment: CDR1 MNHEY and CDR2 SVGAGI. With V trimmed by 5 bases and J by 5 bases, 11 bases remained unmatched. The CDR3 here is CASSGATGAWTEAFF. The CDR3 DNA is TGTGCCAGCAGTGGCGCAACAGGGGCGTGGACTGAAGCTTTCTTT.

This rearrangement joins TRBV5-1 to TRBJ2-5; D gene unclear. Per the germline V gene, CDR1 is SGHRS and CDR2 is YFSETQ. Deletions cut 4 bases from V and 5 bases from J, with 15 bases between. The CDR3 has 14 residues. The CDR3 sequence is CASSRERVGETQYF. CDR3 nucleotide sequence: TGCGCCAGCAGCCGCGAAAGGGTGGGGGAGACCCAGTACTTC.

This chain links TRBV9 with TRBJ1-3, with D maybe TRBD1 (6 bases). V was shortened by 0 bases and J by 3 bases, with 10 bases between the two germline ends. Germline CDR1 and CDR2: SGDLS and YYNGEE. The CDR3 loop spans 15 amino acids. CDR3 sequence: CASSVGGAGGNTIYF. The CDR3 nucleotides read TGTGCCAGCAGCGTAGGGGGGGCCGGTGGAAACACCATATATTTT.

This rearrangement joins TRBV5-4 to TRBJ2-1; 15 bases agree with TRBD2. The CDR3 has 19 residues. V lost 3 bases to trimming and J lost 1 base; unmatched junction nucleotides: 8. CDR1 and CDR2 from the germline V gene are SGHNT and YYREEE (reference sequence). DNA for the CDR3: TGTGCCAGCAGCTCGCCGGGGACTAGCGGGGGGAGGTCCTACAATGAGCAGTTCTTC. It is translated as CASSSPGTSGGRSYNEQFF.

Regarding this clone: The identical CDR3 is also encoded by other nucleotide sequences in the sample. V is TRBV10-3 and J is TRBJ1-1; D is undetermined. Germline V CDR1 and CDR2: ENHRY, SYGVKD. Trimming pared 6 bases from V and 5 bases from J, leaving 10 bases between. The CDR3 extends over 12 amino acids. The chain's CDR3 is CAIRMGGTEAFF. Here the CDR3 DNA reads TGTGCCATCAGGATGGGAGGGACTGAAGCTTTCTTT.

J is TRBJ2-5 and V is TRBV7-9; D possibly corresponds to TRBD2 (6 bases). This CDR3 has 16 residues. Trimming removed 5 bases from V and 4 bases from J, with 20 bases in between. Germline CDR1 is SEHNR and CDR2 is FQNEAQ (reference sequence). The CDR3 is CASSAERPSAVETQYF. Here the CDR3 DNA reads TGTGCCAGCAGCGCAGAGAGGCCTAGCGCCGTAGAGACCCAGTACTTC.

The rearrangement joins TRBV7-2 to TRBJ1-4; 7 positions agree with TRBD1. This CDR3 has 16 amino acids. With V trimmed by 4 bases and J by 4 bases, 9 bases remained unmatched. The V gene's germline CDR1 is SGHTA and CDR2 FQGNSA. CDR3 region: CASSSPTGTFNEKLFF. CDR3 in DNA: TGTGCCAGCAGCTCCCCGACAGGGACCTTTAATGAAAAACTGTTTTTT. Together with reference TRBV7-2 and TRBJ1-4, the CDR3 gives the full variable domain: GAGVSQSPSNKVTEKGKDVELRCDPISGHTALYWYRQSLGQGLEFLIYFQGNSAPDKSGLPSDRFSAERTGGSVSTLTIQRTQQEDSAVYLCASSSPTGTFNEKLFFGSGTQLSVL.

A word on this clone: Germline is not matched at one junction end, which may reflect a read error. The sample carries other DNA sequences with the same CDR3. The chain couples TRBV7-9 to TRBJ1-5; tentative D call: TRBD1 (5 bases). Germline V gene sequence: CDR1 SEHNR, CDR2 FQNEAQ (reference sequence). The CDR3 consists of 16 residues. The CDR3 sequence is CASSLGWGDSNQPQHF. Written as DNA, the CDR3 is TGTGCTAGCAGCTTAGGATGGGGGGATAGCAATCAGCCCCAGCATTTT.

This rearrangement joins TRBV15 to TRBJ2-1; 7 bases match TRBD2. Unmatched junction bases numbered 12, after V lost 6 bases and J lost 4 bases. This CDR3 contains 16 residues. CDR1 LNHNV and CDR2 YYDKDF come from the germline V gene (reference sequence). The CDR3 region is CATRVFGEGIYNEQFF. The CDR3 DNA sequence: TGTGCCACCAGGGTTTTTGGGGAGGGGATTTACAATGAGCAGTTCTTC.

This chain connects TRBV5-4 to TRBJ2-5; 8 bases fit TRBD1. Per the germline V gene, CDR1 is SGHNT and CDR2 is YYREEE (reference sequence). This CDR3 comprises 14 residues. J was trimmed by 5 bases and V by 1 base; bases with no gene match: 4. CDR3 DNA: TGTGCCAGCAGCTTGTCACAGGGGGTCGAGACCCAGTACTTC. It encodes CASSLSQGVETQYF.

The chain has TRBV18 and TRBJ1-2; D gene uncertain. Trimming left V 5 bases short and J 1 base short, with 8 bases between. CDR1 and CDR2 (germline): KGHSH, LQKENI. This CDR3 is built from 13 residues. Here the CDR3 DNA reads TGTGCCAGCTCAACCGACGGTAACTATGGCTACACCTTC. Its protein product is CASSTDGNYGYTF.

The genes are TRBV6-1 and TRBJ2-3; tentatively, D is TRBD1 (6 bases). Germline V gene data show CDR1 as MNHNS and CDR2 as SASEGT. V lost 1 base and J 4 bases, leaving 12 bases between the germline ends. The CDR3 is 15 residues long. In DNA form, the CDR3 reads TGTGCCAGCAGTGAAGTGGGCAGGGGTGCAGATACGCAGTATTTT. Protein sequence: CASSEVGRGADTQYF.

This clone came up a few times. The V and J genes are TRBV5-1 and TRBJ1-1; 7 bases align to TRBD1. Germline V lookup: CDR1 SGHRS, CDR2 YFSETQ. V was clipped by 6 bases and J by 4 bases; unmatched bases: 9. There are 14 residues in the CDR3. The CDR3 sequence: CASKGTATGTEAFF. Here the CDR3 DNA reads TGCGCCAGCAAAGGGACAGCTACAGGCACTGAAGCTTTCTTT.

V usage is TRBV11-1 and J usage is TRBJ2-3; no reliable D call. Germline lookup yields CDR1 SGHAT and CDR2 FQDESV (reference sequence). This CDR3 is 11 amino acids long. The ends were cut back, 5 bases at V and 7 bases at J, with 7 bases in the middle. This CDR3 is CASSKEYTQYF. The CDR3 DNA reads TGTGCCAGCAGCAAGGAGTATACGCAGTATTTT.

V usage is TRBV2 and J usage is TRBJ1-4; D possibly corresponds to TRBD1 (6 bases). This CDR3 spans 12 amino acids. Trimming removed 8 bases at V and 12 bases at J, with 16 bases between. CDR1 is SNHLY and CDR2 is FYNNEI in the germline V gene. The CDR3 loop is CASQGQDWQLFF. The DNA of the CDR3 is TGTGCCAGCCAGGGGCAAGATTGGCAACTGTTTTTT.

The CDR3 sequence is CASSSDGTGGYSIQYF. The CDR3 region has the DNA TGTGCCAGCAGCTCAGACGGGACAGGGGGTTATAGCATTCAGTACTTC. The rearrangement uses TRBV7-6 and TRBJ2-4; 11 bases fit TRBD1. Trimming cost V 4 bases and J 9 bases; bases outside gene matches: 11. Germline CDR1 SGHVS, CDR2 FNYEAQ. The CDR3 has 16 residues.

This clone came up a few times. CDR3 DNA sequence: TGTGCCAGCTCAACTTTCGGGGTTCACCAAGAGACCCAGTACTTC. It specifies CASSTFGVHQETQYF. The chain recombines TRBV27 with TRBJ2-5; D may be TRBD2 (5 bases). The CDR3 has 15 amino acids. Trimming cost V 8 bases and J 0 bases, with 16 bases left between them. The germline CDR1 and CDR2 sequences are MNHEY and SMNVEV (reference sequence).

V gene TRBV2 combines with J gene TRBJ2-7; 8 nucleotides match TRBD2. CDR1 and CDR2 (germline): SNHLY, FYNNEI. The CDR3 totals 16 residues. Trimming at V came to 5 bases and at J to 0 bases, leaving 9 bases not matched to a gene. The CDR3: CASSLSGTQFSYEQYF. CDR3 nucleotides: TGTGCCAGCAGTCTTAGCGGGACACAGTTCTCCTACGAGCAGTACTTC.

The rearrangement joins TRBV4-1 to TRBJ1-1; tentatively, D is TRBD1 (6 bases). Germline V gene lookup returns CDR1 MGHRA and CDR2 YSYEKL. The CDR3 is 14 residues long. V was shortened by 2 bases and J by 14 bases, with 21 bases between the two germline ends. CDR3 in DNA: TGCGCCAGCAGCCAAAAGGGTCTGGGGGCGCATAAGTTCTTT. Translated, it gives CASSQKGLGAHKFF.

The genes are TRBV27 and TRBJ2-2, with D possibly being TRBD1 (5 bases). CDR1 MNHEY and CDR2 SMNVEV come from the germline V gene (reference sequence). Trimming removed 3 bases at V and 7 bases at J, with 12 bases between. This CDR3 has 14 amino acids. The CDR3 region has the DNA TGTGCCAGCAGTTTGGGCAGGACACGCGGGGAGCTGTTTTTT. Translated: CASSLGRTRGELFF.

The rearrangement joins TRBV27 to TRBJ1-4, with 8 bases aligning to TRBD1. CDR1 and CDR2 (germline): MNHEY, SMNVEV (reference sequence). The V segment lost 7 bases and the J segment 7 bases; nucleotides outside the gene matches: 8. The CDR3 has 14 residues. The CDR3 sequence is CASKPGGAGEKLFF. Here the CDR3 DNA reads TGTGCCAGCAAACCAGGGGGCGCGGGTGAAAAACTGTTTTTT.